This entry is about one T cell receptor beta chain. Participants reported their clinical history, and cohort assignment relied on those reports. Germline CDR1 and CDR2: SGDLS and YYNGEE. The CDR3 extends over 12 amino acids. Deletions cut 4 bases from V and 7 bases from J, with 8 bases between. This table comes from immunoSEQ multiplex PCR, and its TCRdb copy is limited to in-frame clones, with some not included. The table records roughly 310,000 clones, 70% to 90% of them present only once. This specimen belongs to a study of blood T cell repertoires in COVID-19. Study overall: The origin of the acute and convalescent COVID-19 samples was the United States, Italy and Spain.

The receptor comes from a woman between 40 and 55 years old who had recovered from COVID-19. Sequenced sample: PBMCs or T cells enriched from blood (not recorded which). The genes are TRBV9 and TRBJ2-2; D perhaps matches TRBD2 (6 bases). As DNA, the CDR3 is TGTGCCAGCAGCTGGGGGGACGGGGAGCTGTTTTTT. As protein: CASSWGDGELFF.